This T cell receptor (beta chain) was found in a study of OX40 agonist ivuxolimab in advanced cancers. Across the study: Enrolled patients in dose escalation had cancers that were hepatocellular carcinoma, melanoma, renal cell or head and neck cancer.

Trimming pared 4 bases from V and 4 bases from J, leaving 17 bases between. The CDR3 is 15 amino acids. Germline CDR1 reads SGDLS; CDR2 reads YYNGEE. With autoimmune disease history or systemic immunosuppression, patients were excluded. TCRdb's copy holds only in-frame clones and misses some; the assay was immunoSEQ multiplex PCR. This table has nearly 110,000 clones, approximately 89% appearing once. The receptor was isolated from an adult with an advanced solid tumor such as melanoma, head and neck, liver or kidney cancer. The chain employs TRBV9 and TRBJ1-2; unclear D gene. The sequences come from CD4+ or CD8+ T cells sorted from blood, collected in a trial of the OX40 agonist ivuxolimab. The CDR3 nucleotides read TGTGCCAGCAGCCCCGTAACTATGCCCCCCTATGGCTACACCTTC. Translated: CASSPVTMPPYGYTF.